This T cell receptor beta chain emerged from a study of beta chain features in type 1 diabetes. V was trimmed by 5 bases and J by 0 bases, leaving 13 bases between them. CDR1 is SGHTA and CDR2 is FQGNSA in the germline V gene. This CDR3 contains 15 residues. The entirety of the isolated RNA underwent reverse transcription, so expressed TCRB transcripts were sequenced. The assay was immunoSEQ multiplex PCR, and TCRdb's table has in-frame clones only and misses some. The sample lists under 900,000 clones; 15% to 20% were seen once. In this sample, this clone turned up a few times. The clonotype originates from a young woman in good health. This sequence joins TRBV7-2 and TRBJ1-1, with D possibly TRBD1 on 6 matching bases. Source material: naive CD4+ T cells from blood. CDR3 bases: TGTGCCAGCAGCAGGGGGGGAAACATGAACACTGAAGCTTTCTTT. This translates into CASSRGGNMNTEAFF.